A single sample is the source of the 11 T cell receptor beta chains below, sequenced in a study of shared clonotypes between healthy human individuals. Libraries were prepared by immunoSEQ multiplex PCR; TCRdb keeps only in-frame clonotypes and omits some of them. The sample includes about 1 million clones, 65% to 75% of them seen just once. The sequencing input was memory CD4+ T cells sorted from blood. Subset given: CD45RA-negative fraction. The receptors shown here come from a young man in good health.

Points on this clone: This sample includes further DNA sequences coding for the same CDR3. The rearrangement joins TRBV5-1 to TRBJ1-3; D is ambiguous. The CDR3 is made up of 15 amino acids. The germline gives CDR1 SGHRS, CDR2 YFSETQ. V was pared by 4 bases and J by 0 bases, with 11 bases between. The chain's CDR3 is CASSRDGSSGNTIYF. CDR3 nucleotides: TGCGCCAGCAGCCGCGACGGCAGCTCTGGAAACACCATATATTTT.

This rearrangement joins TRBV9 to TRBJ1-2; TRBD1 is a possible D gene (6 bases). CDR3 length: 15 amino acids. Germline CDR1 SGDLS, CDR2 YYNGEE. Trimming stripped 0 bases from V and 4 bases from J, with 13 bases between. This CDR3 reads CASSVDGGLAYGYTF. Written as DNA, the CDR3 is TGTGCCAGCAGCGTAGATGGGGGGCTCGCCTATGGCTACACCTTC.

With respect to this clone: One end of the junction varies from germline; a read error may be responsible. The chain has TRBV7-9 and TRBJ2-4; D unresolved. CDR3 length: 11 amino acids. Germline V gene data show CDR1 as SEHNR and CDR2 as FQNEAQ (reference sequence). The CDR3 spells CASSDGPSVNF. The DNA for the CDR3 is TGTGCCAGCAGCGACGGGCCTAGTGTGAACTTC.

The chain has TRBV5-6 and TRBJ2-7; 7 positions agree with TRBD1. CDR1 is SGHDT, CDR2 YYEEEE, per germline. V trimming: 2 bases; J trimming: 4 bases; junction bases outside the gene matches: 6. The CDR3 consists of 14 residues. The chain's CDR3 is CASSLQTGRYEQYF. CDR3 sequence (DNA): TGTGCCAGCAGCTTACAGACAGGGCGATACGAGCAGTACTTC.

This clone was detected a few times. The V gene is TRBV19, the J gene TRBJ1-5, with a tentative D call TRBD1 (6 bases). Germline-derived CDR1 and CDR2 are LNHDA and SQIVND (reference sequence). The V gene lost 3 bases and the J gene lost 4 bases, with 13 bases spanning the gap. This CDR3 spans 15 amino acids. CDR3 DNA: TGTGCCAGTAGTATGTGGGGGGCAGCTAATCAGCCCCAGCATTTT. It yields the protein CASSMWGAANQPQHF.

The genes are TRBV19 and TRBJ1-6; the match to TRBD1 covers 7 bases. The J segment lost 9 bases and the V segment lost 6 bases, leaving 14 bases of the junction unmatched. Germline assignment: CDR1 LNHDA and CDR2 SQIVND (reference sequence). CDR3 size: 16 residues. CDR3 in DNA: TGTGCCAGTAGGGACCTGAACAGGGGAGAAGGTTCACCCCTCCACTTT. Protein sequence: CASRDLNRGEGSPLHF.

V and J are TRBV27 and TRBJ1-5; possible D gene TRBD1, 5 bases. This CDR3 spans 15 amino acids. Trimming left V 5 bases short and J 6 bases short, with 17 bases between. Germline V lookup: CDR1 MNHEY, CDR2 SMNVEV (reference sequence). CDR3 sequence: CASSKWMGRGQPQHF. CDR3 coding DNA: TGTGCCAGCAGTAAATGGATGGGGCGGGGTCAGCCCCAGCATTTT.

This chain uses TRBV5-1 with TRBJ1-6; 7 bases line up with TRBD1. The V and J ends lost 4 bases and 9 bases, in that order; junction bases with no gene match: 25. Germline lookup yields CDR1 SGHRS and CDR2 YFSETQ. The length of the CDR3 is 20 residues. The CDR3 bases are TGCGCCAGCAGCGACCAAGGGACAGCCCCGGGGGATAGAATGCGTTCACCCCTCCACTTT. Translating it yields CASSDQGTAPGDRMRSPLHF.

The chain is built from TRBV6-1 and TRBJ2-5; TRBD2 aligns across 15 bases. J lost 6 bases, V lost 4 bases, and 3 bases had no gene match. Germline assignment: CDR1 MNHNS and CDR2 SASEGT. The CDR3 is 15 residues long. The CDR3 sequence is CASSGTSGRAKTQYF. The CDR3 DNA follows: TGTGCCAGCAGTGGGACTAGCGGGAGGGCTAAGACCCAGTACTTC.

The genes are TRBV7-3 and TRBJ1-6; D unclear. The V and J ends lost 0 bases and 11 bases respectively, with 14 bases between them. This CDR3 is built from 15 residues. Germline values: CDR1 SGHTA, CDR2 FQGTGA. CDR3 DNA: TGTGCCAGCAGCTTAACGTCCCGGGCCGTAACACCCCTCCACTTT. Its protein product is CASSLTSRAVTPLHF.

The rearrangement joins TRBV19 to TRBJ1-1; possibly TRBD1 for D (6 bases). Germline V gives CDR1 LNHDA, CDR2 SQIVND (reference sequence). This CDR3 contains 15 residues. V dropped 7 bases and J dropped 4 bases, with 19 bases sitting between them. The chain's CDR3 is CASKRTVSTGTEAFF. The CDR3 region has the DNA TGTGCCAGTAAGAGGACAGTTTCCACGGGCACTGAAGCTTTCTTT.